This TCR beta chain originates from a study of T cells in Graves' hyperthyroidism and ophthalmopathy (dated by TCRdb to the late 2010s). About the full investigation: Peripheral blood samples were taken at the time of initial diagnosis, prior to any treatment. TCR V-J signatures able to tell the groups apart were searched for in a discovery cohort of 100 patients, of whom more than 40 had Graves' ophthalmopathy and about 55 had stable Graves' hyperthyroidism. Whether ophthalmopathy could be predicted prospectively was tested in an independent validation cohort made up of 18 to 20 hyperthyroidism patients plus 17 patients who later progressed to ophthalmopathy. For training and testing, the 80 to 100 patients in the discovery cohort were randomly divided in a 7:3 ratio. In addition, the study compared T-cell repertoires in thyroid tissue and in blood from roughly 6 Graves' hyperthyroidism patients. Once sampling was done, hyperthyroidism patients were given methimazole at a starting dose of 30 mg daily, whereas ophthalmopathy patients were given high-dose intravenous methylprednisolone. According to the paper, TCR Vbeta CDR3 sequencing was carried out on approximately 140 peripheral blood samples, which came from fewer than 50 ophthalmopathy, 75 to 80 hyperthyroidism and about 17 progressor patients. The paper as a whole reports these results and caveats: Most expanded thyroid clonotypes (frequency above 0.001) were also detected in blood, a finding suggesting that blood repertoires may reflect thyroid immune responses. Sample size was not statistically predetermined, and blinding of investigators to group allocation was not performed. During validation, the model predicted progression to ophthalmopathy a median of around 7 months ahead of onset, with just under 71% sensitivity and under 85% specificity. A 13 V-J signature model separated ophthalmopathy from stable hyperthyroidism, with nearly 90% sensitivity and roughly 82% specificity in cross-validation and 80%/75% in testing.

Graves' hyperthyroidism was defined as stable when no progression to ophthalmopathy occurred over 18 months of follow-up. Hyperthyroidism patients were aged 18 to 65 years and newly diagnosed, with disease duration of less than 2 months. Exclusion was applied to patients with uncontrolled infections, other autoimmune diseases, pregnancy or lactation. Diagnoses relied on clinical symptoms, serum thyroxine and TRAb, thyroid ultrasound and orbital computed tomography. PBMCs were separated from under 12 ml of fresh peripheral blood using Ficoll-Paque density gradient centrifugation. Total RNA was extracted using Trizol reagent, and RNA quality was assessed on an Agilent 2100 Bioanalyzer. CDR1 and CDR2, per the germline V gene, are MNHEY and SVGEGT. V is cut by 6 bases and J by 0 bases, and the space between the germline ends is 12 bases. Reading from cysteine to phenylalanine, the CDR3 counts 15 amino acids. Only the CDR3 DNA stays, 45 bases, in frame from base 1.

The TCR beta CDR3 regions were amplified from the RNA transcripts. The TCR CDR3 was subjected to a first round of RT-PCR using the HTBI primer set and the Qiagen OneStep RT-PCR kit. The libraries were constructed in a second round of multiplex PCR and then size-selected and purified. The libraries were sequenced on an Illumina HiSeq2000 using paired-end 100 bp reads. Turning to the authors' computational methods: SOAPnuke was used to process the raw data, throwing out any read that contained adapters or uncalled bases, had a mean Phred below 15, or lacked an exact constant-primer or identifier match. High-quality paired reads were merged using COPE v1.2.5, and each unique nucleotide sequence was defined as a clonotype. MiTCR v1.1 was used to align the clonotypes against IMGT TRBV, TRBD and TRBJ reference segments. The analysis was restricted to V-J combinations with a frequency above 0.0001, which together covered about 99% of the repertoires. A TCS score was defined as the ratio between F50 (clonal expansion) and ExV (chaos), using BLOSUM62-based TCRdist between CDR3 peptides within each V-J. Welch's t-statistics and random forest reduced 500 to 550 V-J features to under 15, which were used in a naive Bayes classifier (R e1071). TCRdb's own reprocessing of the public reads used fastp at Q25 and MiXCR and kept productive beta chains. Records with the same CDR3 protein are collapsed into one entry carrying the most frequent genes and DNA. These V and J calls rely on TCRdb rather than the paper's analysis. Within this sample are around 600,000 distinct CDR3 sequences, with around a sixth of them counted one time only. In total, the top ten clones hold around 6.6% of the sample.

This clonotype was seen at least ten times. This clone's antigen is unknown. No base quality values were provided; no much bigger clone lies one nucleotide off. Sequencing was carried out using blood. The receptor comes from a woman aged 30 to 39 with Graves' hyperthyroidism. The rearranged chain carries TRBV6-2 or TRBV6-3 and TRBJ2-1; TRBD1 is perhaps the D gene, given 6 matching bases. The nucleotide sequence is TGTGCCAGCAGACGGACAGTAAGCTCCTACAATGAGCAGTTCTTC. Translation gives CASRRTVSSYNEQFF.